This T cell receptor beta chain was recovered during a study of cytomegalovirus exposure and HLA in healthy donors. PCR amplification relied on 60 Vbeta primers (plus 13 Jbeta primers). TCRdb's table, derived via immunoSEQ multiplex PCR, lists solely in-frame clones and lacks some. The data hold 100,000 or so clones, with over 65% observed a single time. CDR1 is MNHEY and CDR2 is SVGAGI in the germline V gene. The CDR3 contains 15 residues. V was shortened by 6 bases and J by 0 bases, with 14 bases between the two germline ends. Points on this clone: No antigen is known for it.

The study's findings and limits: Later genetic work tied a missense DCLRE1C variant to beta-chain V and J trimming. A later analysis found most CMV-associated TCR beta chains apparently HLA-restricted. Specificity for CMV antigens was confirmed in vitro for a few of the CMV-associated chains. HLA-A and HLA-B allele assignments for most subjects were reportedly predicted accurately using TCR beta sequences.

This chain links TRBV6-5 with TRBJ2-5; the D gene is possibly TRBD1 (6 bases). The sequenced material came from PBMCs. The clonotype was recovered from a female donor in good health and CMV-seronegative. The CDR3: CASSRDTINQETQYF. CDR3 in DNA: TGTGCCAGCAGCCGGGACACGATCAACCAAGAGACCCAGTACTTC.